This passage covers 20 T cell receptor beta chains from one sample sequenced in a study of Tregs in tolerant kidney transplant recipients. The data were produced by immunoSEQ multiplex PCR, yet TCRdb's version contains in-frame clones alone and is incomplete. The table records about 110,000 clones, around 87% of them present only once. Source: CD4+ T cells from blood, taken before the transplant. These receptors originate from a human donor who received a combined kidney and bone marrow transplant.

The V gene is TRBV29-1, the J gene TRBJ2-2; 7 bases align to TRBD2. Per the germline V gene, CDR1 is SQVTM and CDR2 is ANQGSEA. The length of the CDR3 is 14 residues. After removal of 0 bases from V and 7 bases from J, the junction contained 5 bases not matched to a gene. DNA for the CDR3: TGCAGCGTTGAAGAGGTTGGGAGGGGCGGGGAGCTGTTTTTT. Its protein is CSVEEVGRGGELFF.

This clone was observed a single time. The chain carries TRBV18 and TRBJ2-2, with 8 bases fitting TRBD1. CDR1 and CDR2 from the germline V gene are KGHSH and LQKENI. Trimming at V came to 6 bases and at J to 1 base, leaving 7 bases not matched to a gene. The CDR3 has 16 residues. The CDR3 loop reads CASSPTGTGNTGELFF. The CDR3 DNA follows: TGTGCCAGCTCGCCCACCGGGACAGGGAACACCGGGGAGCTGTTTTTT.

The chain is built from TRBV30 and TRBJ1-2, with 8 positions matching TRBD1. Germline CDR1 is GTSNPN and CDR2 is SVGIG (reference sequence). This CDR3 comprises 13 residues. The V and J ends lost 4 bases and 2 bases, in that order; junction bases with no gene match: 3. The CDR3 reads CAWKAGGNYGYTF. The CDR3 DNA follows: TGTGCCTGGAAGGCAGGGGGCAACTATGGCTACACCTTC.

The chain recombines TRBV10-3 with TRBJ1-2; D gene uncertain. Germline-derived CDR1 and CDR2 are ENHRY and SYGVKD. This CDR3 has 14 amino acids. V was shortened by 3 bases and J by 2 bases, with 10 bases between the two germline ends. The CDR3 DNA sequence: TGTGCCATCAGTGATAGTCCCAGGAACTATGGCTACACCTTC. This gives the protein CAISDSPRNYGYTF.

This clone was detected once. CDR3 coding DNA: TGTGCCAGCAGTGGAACACCGGGACAGCGGACTGAAGCTTTCTTT. The encoded protein is CASSGTPGQRTEAFF. This chain connects TRBV25-1 to TRBJ1-1; 7 positions match TRBD1. The CDR3 loop spans 15 amino acids. After removal of 4 bases from V and 5 bases from J, the junction contained 10 bases not matched to a gene. Germline lookup yields CDR1 MGHDK and CDR2 SYGVNS.

This clone was seen only once. V gene TRBV10-2 combines with J gene TRBJ1-5, with D possibly TRBD1 on 6 matching bases. The CDR3 spans 13 residues. CDR1 WSHSY and CDR2 SAAADI come from the germline V gene. V shed 7 bases and J shed 5 bases, with 12 bases lying between them. CDR3 in amino acids: CASKGTTDQPQHF. CDR3 coding DNA: TGCGCCAGCAAGGGGACAACGGATCAGCCCCAGCATTTT.

The rearrangement uses TRBV6-5 and TRBJ1-1; a weak D match, TRBD1 (6 bases). There are 14 residues in the CDR3. Germline CDR1 reads MNHEY; CDR2 reads SVGAGI. V was trimmed by 5 bases and J by 2 bases, leaving 12 bases between them. CDR3 bases: TGTGCCAGCAGTCCTTTAGGGGGTAACACTGAAGCTTTCTTT. It specifies CASSPLGGNTEAFF.

This clone has just a few counts. This rearrangement joins TRBV5-1 to TRBJ1-1; D remains unclear. Germline V gene sequence: CDR1 SGHRS, CDR2 YFSETQ. The CDR3 spans 15 residues. V gave up 4 bases and J gave up 1 base, with 14 bases separating them. The CDR3 spells CASSPDSAGNTEAFF. The CDR3, as DNA: TGCGCCAGCAGCCCCGATTCGGCAGGGAACACTGAAGCTTTCTTT. The full variable domain, completed using reference TRBV5-1 and TRBJ1-1, is KAGVTQTPRYLIKTRGQQVTLSCSPISGHRSVSWYQQTPGQGLQFLFEYFSETQRNKGNFPGRFSGRQFSNSRSEMNVSTLELGDSALYLCASSPDSAGNTEAFFGQGTRLTVV.

The V gene is TRBV7-6, the J gene TRBJ2-1; perhaps TRBD1 as D (6 bases). Per the germline V gene, CDR1 is SGHVS and CDR2 is FNYEAQ. The CDR3 length is 14 residues. With 5 bases removed from V and 2 bases from J, the gap between germline ends came to 10 bases. The CDR3 region is CASSPRTAYNEQFF. The CDR3 bases are TGTGCCAGCAGCCCCCGGACAGCCTACAATGAGCAGTTCTTC.

In DNA form, the CDR3 reads TGTGCCAGCAGCAAAGAGAATCCCAGGGACAGGGGTAACTATGGCTACACCTTC. Amino acids: CASSKENPRDRGNYGYTF. This sequence joins TRBV21-1 and TRBJ1-2; TRBD1, the D gene given by the table, was not confirmed from the DNA. TRBV21-1 is tagged as a pseudogene. The CDR3 has 18 residues.

The chain combines TRBV27 with TRBJ2-2; a weak D match, TRBD1 (6 bases). CDR1 is MNHEY, CDR2 SMNVEV, per germline (reference sequence). V was shortened by 7 bases and J by 5 bases, with 11 bases between the two germline ends. The CDR3 runs to 13 residues. This chain's CDR3 is CASTRGSTGELFF. The CDR3 DNA reads as TGTGCCAGCACCAGGGGTTCAACCGGGGAGCTGTTTTTT.

The chain is built from TRBV11-2 and TRBJ2-7; TRBD1 matches 8 bases. Looked up from germline, CDR1 is SGHAT and CDR2 is FQNNGV. V lost 5 bases to trimming and J lost 1 base; unmatched junction nucleotides: 10. The CDR3 is made up of 16 amino acids. In nucleotides, the CDR3 is TGTGCCAGCAGCCCGCCTCGACAGGGGCGTTCCTACGAGCAGTACTTC. Encoded protein: CASSPPRQGRSYEQYF. Variable domain in full (rest from reference TRBV11-2 and TRBJ2-7): EAGVAQSPRYKIIEKRQSVAFWCNPISGHATLYWYQQILGQGPKLLIQFQNNGVVDDSQLPKDRFSAERLKGVDSTLKIQPAKLEDSAVYLCASSPPRQGRSYEQYFGPGTRLTVT.

J is TRBJ2-3 and V is TRBV7-2, with TRBD2 matching over 9 bases. V lost 3 bases and J lost 6; bases outside the gene matches: 4. The CDR3 is 14 amino acids. CDR1 and CDR2 (germline): SGHTA, FQGNSA. The CDR3 coding sequence is TGTGCCAGCAGCTTCTGGCGGGGGGGGGATACGCAGTATTTT. Amino acid sequence: CASSFWRGGDTQYF.

The chain links TRBV21-1 to TRBJ1-4. TRBV21-1 is a recognized pseudogene. There are 16 residues in the CDR3. CDR3 loop: CASSKPSPGSPKKLFF. The CDR3 DNA sequence: TGTGCCAGCAGCAAACCCTCCCCGGGATCACCAAAAAAACTGTTTTTT.

The CDR3 DNA is TGCGCCAGCAGCTTGGCCTCAGGGTTTGGGTATGGCTACACCTTC. As protein: CASSLASGFGYGYTF. J is TRBJ1-2 and V is TRBV5-1; TRBD1 might be the D (5 bases). The V and J ends lost 0 bases and 5 bases respectively, with 14 bases between them. The CDR3 length is 15 residues. Germline values: CDR1 SGHRS, CDR2 YFSETQ.

This clone was observed a few times. The V gene is TRBV7-6, the J gene TRBJ1-4; the D is unclear. This CDR3 comprises 12 residues. Germline V gives CDR1 SGHVS, CDR2 FNYEAQ. V was cut by 5 bases and J by 8 bases, with 9 bases left in between. The CDR3 loop is CASSEYFEKLFF. CDR3 nucleotide sequence: TGTGCCAGCAGCGAGTACTTCGAAAAACTGTTTTTT.

The chain links TRBV21-1 to TRBJ1-2; the table's D call TRBD1 went unverified against the DNA. TRBV21-1 is noted as a pseudogene. The CDR3 is made up of 15 amino acids. CDR3 in amino acids: CASRRTGTGVEGYTF. CDR3 bases: TGTGCCAGCCGACGCACCGGGACAGGGGTAGAAGGCTACACCTTC.

The chain has TRBV11-2 and TRBJ1-2, with D perhaps TRBD1 (6 bases). The CDR3 extends over 14 amino acids. Trimming took off 5 bases at V and 4 bases at J, with 14 bases between the two ends. In germline, CDR1 is SGHAT, CDR2 FQNNGV. DNA of the CDR3: TGTGCCAGCAGCCCACAGACAGGTTTCTATGGCTACACCTTC. Its translation: CASSPQTGFYGYTF.

The chain couples TRBV28 to TRBJ1-2; D gene ambiguous. Trimming stripped 5 bases from V and 1 base from J, with 5 bases between. The V gene's germline CDR1 is MDHEN and CDR2 SYDVKM. This CDR3 spans 12 amino acids. Here the CDR3 reads CASSPHNYGYTF. The DNA for the CDR3 is TGTGCCAGCAGTCCCCATAACTATGGCTACACCTTC.

The rearrangement uses TRBV29-1 and TRBJ2-3; D gene unclear. V was pared by 4 bases and J by 2 bases, with 7 bases between. Germline V gene sequence: CDR1 SQVTM, CDR2 ANQGSEA. The CDR3 sequence is 12 residues long. Here the CDR3 reads CSVVRHTDTQYF. CDR3 coding DNA: TGCAGCGTTGTCCGACACACAGATACGCAGTATTTT.